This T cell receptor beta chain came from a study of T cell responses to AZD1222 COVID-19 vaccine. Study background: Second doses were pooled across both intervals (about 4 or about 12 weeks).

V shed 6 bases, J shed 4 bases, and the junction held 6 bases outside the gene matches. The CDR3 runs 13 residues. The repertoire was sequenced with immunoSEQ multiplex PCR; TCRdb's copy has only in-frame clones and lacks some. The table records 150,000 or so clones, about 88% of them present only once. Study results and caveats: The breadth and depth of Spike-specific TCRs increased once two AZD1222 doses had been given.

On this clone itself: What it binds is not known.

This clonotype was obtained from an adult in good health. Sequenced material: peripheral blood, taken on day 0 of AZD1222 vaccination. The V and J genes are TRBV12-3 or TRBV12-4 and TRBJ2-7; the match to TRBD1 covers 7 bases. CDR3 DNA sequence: TGTGCCAGCAGCCTCGGGACAGTGTACGAGCAGTACTTC. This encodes CASSLGTVYEQYF.